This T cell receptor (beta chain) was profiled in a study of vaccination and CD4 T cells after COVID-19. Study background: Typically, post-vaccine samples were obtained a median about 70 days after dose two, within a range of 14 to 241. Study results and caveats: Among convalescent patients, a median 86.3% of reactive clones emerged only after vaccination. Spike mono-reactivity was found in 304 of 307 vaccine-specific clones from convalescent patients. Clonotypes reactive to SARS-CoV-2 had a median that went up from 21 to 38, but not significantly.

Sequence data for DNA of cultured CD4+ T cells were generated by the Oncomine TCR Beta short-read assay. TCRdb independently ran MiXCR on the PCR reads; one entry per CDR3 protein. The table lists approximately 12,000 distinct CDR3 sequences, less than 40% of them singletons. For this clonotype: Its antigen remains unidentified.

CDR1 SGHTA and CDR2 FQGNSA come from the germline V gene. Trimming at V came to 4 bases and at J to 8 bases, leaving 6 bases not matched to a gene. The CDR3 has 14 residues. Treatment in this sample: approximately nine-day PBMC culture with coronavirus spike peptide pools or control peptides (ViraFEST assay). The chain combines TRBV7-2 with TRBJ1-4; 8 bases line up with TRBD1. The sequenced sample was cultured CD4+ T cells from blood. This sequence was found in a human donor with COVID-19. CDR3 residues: CASSSDRGLEKLFF. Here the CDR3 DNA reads TGTGCCAGCAGCTCCGACAGGGGTTTGGAAAAACTGTTTTTT.